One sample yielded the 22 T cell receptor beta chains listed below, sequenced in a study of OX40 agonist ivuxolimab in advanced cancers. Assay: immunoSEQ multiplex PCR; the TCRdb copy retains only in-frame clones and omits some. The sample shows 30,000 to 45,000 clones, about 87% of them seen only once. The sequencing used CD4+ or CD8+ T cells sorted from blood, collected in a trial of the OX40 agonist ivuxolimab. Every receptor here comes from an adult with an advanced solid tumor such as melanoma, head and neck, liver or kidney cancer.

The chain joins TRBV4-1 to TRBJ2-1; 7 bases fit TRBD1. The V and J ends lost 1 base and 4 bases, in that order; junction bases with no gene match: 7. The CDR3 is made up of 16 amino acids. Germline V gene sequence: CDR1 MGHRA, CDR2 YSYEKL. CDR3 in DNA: TGCGCCAGCAGCCAAGGGCCGACAGGGACGTACAATGAGCAGTTCTTC. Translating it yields CASSQGPTGTYNEQFF.

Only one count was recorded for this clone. Written as DNA, the CDR3 is TGTGCCAGCAGCTTAGGTCTAGACTCCGGCGAGCAGTACTTC. As protein: CASSLGLDSGEQYF. This chain connects TRBV11-2 to TRBJ2-7; D unresolved. The CDR3 is 14 residues long. Between the trimmed V and J ends, which lost 1 base and 6 bases, there was a span of 13 bases. Germline CDR1 is SGHAT and CDR2 is FQNNGV.

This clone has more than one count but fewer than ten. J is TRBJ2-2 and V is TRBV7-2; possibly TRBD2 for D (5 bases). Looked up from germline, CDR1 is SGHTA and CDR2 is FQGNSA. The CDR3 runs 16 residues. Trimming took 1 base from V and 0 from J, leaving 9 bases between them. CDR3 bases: TGTGCCAGCAGCTTAGAGGTCGGGGCGAACACCGGGGAGCTGTTTTTT. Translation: CASSLEVGANTGELFF.

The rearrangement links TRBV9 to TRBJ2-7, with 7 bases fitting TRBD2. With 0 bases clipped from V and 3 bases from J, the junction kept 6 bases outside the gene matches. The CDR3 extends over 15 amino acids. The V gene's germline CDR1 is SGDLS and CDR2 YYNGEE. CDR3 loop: CASSVGAGDDYEQYF. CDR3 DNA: TGTGCCAGCAGCGTAGGGGCGGGAGATGACTACGAGCAGTACTTC.

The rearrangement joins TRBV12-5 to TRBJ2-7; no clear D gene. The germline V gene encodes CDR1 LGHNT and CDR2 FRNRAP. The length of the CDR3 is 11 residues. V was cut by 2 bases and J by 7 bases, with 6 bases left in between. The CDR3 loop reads CASGLSREQYF. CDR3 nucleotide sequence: TGTGCTAGTGGTTTGAGCAGGGAGCAGTACTTC.

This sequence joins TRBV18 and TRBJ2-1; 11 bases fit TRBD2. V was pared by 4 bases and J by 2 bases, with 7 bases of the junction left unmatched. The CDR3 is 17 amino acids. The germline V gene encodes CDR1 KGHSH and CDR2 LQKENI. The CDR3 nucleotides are TGTGCCAGCTCACTAGGGACTAGCGGAAGACCCTACAATGAGCAGTTCTTC. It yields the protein CASSLGTSGRPYNEQFF.

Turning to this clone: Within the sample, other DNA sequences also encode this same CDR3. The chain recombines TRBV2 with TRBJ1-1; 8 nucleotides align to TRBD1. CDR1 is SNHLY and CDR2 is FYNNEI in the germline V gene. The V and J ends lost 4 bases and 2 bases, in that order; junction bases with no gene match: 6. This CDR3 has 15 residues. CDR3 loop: CASSGQGAGNTEAFF. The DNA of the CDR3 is TGTGCCAGCAGTGGGCAGGGGGCGGGCAACACTGAAGCTTTCTTT. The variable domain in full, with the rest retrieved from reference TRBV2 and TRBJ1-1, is EPEVTQTPSHQVTQMGQEVILRCVPISNHLYFYWYRQILGQKVEFLVSFYNNEISEKSEIFDDQFSVERPDGSNFTLKIRSTKLEDSAMYFCASSGQGAGNTEAFFGQGTRLTVV.

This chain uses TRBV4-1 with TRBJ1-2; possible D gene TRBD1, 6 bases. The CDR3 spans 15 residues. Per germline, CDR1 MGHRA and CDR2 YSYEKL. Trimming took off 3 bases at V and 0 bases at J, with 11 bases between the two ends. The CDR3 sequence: CASSQDGQSNYGYTF. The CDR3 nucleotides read TGCGCCAGCAGCCAGGATGGACAGTCTAACTATGGCTACACCTTC.

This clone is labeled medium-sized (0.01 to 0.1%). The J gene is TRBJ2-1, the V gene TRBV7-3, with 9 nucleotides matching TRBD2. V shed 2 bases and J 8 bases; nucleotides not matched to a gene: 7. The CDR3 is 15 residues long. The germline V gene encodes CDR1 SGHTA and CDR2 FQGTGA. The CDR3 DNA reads TGTGCCAGCAGCTTATGGGGTAGCGGGAGTGATGAGCAGTTCTTC. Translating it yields CASSLWGSGSDEQFF.

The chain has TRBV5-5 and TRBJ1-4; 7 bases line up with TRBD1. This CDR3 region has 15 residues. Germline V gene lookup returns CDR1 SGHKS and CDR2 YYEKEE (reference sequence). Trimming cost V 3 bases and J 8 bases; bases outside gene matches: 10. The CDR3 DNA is TGTGCCAGCAGCTATGAGACAGGGAGGCGAGAAAAACTGTTTTTT. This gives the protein CASSYETGRREKLFF.

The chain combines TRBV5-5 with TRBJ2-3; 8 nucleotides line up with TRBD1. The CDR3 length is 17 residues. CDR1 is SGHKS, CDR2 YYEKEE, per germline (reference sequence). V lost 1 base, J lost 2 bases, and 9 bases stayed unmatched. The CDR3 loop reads CASSLRQGATLTDTQYF. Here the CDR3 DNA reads TGTGCCAGCAGCTTGAGGCAGGGGGCGACCCTCACAGATACGCAGTATTTT.

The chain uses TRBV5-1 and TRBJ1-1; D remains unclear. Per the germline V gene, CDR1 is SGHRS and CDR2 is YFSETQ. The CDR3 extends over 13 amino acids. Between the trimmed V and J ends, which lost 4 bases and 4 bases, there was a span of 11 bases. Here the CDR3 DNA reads TGCGCCAGCAGCGTATTAGAGGGCACTGAAGCTTTCTTT. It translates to CASSVLEGTEAFF.

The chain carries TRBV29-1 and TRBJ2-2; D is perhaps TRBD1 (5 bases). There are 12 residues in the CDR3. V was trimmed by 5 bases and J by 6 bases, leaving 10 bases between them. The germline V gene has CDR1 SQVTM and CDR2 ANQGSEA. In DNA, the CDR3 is TGCAGCGTTCCCCAGGGATCCGGGGAGCTGTTTTTT. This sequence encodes CSVPQGSGELFF.

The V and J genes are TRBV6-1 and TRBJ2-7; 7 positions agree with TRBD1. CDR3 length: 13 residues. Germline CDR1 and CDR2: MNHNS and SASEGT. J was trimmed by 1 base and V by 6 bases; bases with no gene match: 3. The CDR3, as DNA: TGTGCCAGCAGCTGGGACAGATCCTACGAGCAGTACTTC. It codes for CASSWDRSYEQYF.

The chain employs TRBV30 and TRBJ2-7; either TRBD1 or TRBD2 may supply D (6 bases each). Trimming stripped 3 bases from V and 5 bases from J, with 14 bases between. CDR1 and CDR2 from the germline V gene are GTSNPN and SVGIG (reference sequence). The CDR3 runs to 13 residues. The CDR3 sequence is CAWSLGGHHEQYF. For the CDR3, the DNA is TGTGCCTGGAGCCTTGGGGGGCACCACGAGCAGTACTTC.

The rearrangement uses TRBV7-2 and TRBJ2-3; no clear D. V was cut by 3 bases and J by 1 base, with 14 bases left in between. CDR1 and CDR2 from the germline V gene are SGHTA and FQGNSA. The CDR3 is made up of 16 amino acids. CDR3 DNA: TGTGCCAGCAGCTTTCCCCTCGGAAGTGGCACAGATACGCAGTATTTT. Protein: CASSFPLGSGTDTQYF.

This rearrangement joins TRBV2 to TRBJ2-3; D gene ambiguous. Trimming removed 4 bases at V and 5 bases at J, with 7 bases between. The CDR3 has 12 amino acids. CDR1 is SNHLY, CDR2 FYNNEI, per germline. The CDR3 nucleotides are TGTGCCAGCAGTGCGGTCAAAGATACGCAGTATTTT. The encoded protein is CASSAVKDTQYF.

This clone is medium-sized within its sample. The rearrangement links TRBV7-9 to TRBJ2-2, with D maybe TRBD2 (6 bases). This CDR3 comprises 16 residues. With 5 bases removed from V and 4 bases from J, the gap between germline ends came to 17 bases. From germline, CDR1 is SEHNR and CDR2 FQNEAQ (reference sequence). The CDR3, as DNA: TGTGCCAGCAGCGCCAACGATTGGGGAGGCACCGGGGAGCTGTTTTTT. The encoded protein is CASSANDWGGTGELFF. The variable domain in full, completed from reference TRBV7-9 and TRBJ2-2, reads DTGVSQNPRHKITKRGQNVTFRCDPISEHNRLYWYRQTLGQGPEFLTYFQNEAQLEKSRLLSDRFSAERPKGSFSTLEIQRTEQGDSAMYLCASSANDWGGTGELFFGEGSRLTVL.

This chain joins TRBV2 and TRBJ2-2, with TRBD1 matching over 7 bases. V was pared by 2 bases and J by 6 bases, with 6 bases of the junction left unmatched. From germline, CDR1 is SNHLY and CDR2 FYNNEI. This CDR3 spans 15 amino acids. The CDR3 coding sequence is TGTGCCAGCAGTGAAAACAGGGGTACGGCCGGGGAGCTGTTTTTT. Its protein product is CASSENRGTAGELFF.

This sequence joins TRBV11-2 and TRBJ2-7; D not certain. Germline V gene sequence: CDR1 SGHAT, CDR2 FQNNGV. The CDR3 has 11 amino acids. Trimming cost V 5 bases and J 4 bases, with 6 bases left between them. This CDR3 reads CASSHTYEQYF. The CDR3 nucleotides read TGTGCCAGCAGCCACACATACGAGCAGTACTTC.

CDR3 nucleotides: TGCAGCGTTGAAGGGACAGGGAGATACGAGCAGTACTTC. As protein: CSVEGTGRYEQYF. V is TRBV29-1 and J is TRBJ2-7, with 8 positions matching TRBD1. From germline, CDR1 is SQVTM and CDR2 ANQGSEA. CDR3 length: 13 amino acids. The ends lost 1 base at V and 4 bases at J; junction bases unmatched: 3.

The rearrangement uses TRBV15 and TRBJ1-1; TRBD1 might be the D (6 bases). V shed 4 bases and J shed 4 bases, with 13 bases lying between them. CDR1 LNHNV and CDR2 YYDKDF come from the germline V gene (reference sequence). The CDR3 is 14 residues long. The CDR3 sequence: CATSKEGGITEAFF. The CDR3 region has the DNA TGTGCCACCAGCAAGGAGGGGGGAATCACTGAAGCTTTCTTT.